Listed below are T cell receptor beta chains from one sample, sequenced in a study of T cells in Graves' hyperthyroidism and ophthalmopathy. MiXCR, run by TCRdb on the multiplex PCR reads, gives a single entry per CDR3 protein. Among roughly 520,000 distinct CDR3 sequences listed, around 22% were seen once. The source material was blood. The receptors derive from a woman between 25 and 40 years old with Graves' ophthalmopathy. Each CDR3 is given with its conserved first and last residue. D genes are given only for firm matches. Clone size is not always given. Where it is, it says once, few, many or a class for expanded clones.

v_call	clone_size	d_call	j_call	cdr3_nt	cdr3_aa
TRBV12-3/TRBV12-4	many	.	TRBJ1-3	TGTGCCAGCAGTTGGGACTCCAGCTCTGGAAACACCATATATTTT	CASSWDSSSGNTIYF
TRBV3-1	many	.	TRBJ1-2	TGTGCCAGCAGCCAATTCGGGATCGACTATGGCTACACCTTC	CASSQFGIDYGYTF
TRBV12-3/TRBV12-4	many	TRBD1	TRBJ1-5	TGTGCCAGCAGTTTGGGACAGGGGCGGCAGCCCCAGCATTTT	CASSLGQGRQPQHF
TRBV28	.	.	TRBJ1-1	TGTGCCAGCAGAGGACCCTTTGGGACTGAAGCTTTCTTT	CASRGPFGTEAFF
TRBV6-2/TRBV6-3	many	TRBD1	TRBJ1-5	TGTGCCAGCAGCAGGAGGGGGGACAGAAGAAATCAGCCCCAGCATTTT	CASSRRGDRRNQPQHF
TRBV11-2	many	.	TRBJ2-7	TGTGCCAGCAGCTTGTTAGAGGGCTACGAGCAGTACTTC	CASSLLEGYEQYF
TRBV15	many	.	TRBJ1-2	TGTGCCACCAGCAGAGGGCAGGGGACGGATTATGGCTACACCTTC	CATSRGQGTDYGYTF
TRBV19	many	TRBD1	TRBJ2-4	TGTGCCAGTAGTACTTCGACAGGGGGCATAGACATTCAGTACTTC	CASSTSTGGIDIQYF
TRBV5-1	many	TRBD1	TRBJ1-1	TGCGCCAGCAGCTACGGACAGGGGGCGCGCACTGAAGCTTTCTTT	CASSYGQGARTEAFF
TRBV7-3	many	.	TRBJ1-1	TGTGCCAGCAGCCAAGACGGGGACACTGAAGCTTTCTTT	CASSQDGDTEAFF
TRBV4-3	many	.	TRBJ2-5	TGCGCCAGCAGCCAAGATCCGTACTCCCAGACCCAGTACTTC	CASSQDPYSQTQYF
TRBV12-3/TRBV12-4	many	.	TRBJ1-6	TGTGCCAACGACCTCGGGTCACCCCTCCACTTT	CANDLGSPLHF
TRBV6-5	few	TRBD1	TRBJ1-5	TGTGCCAGCAGTTACCGACAGGGGAATCGTCAGCCCCAGCATTTT	CASSYRQGNRQPQHF
TRBV5-4	.	.	TRBJ2-5	TGTGCCAGCAGCCCCCAAACAGGGAGAGAGACCCAGTACTTC	CASSPQTGRETQYF
TRBV6-5	.	.	TRBJ1-1	TGTGCCAGCAGTTACTCAAGTGGGGGGGGCCCATTTGAAGCTTTCTTT	CASSYSSGGGPFEAFF
TRBV27	many	.	TRBJ2-7	TGTGCCAGCAGTCCCTCCCGAGTGGGGGAATCCGAGCAGTACTTC	CASSPSRVGESEQYF